These T cell receptor beta chains were read from a single sample in a study of T cells in Graves' hyperthyroidism and ophthalmopathy. TCRdb ran MiXCR on the multiplex PCR reads and lists one entry per CDR3 protein. The data contain some 490,000 distinct CDR3 sequences, around 15% of them seen just once; the ten biggest clones take up over 25%. Specimen: blood. These receptor sequences come from a woman in her twenties or thirties with Graves' ophthalmopathy. Both conserved end residues are part of each CDR3. The D gene is left open where the match is weak. Clone size is shown for a subset of rows, as once, few, many or a class of expanded clone.

V gene: TRBV20-1
clone size: many
J gene: TRBJ1-2
D gene: -
CDR3 protein: CSARDGGVSDGYTF
CDR3 DNA: TGCAGTGCTAGAGACGGGGGTGTTAGCGATGGCTACACCTTC

V gene: TRBV10-3
clone size: many
J gene: TRBJ2-2
D gene: TRBD2
CDR3 protein: CAIGTSGISDTGELFF
CDR3 DNA: TGTGCCATCGGTACTAGCGGGATATCGGACACCGGGGAGCTGTTTTTT

V gene: TRBV25-1
clone size: few
J gene: TRBJ1-2
D gene: -
CDR3 protein: CASSDLGYGYTF
CDR3 DNA: TGTGCCAGCAGTGATTTAGGGTATGGCTACACCTTC

V gene: TRBV9
clone size: -
J gene: TRBJ2-2
D gene: -
CDR3 protein: CASSVSGTGELFF
CDR3 DNA: TGTGCCAGCAGCGTGAGCGGCACCGGGGAGCTGTTTTTT

V gene: TRBV12-3/TRBV12-4
clone size: few
J gene: TRBJ2-2
D gene: TRBD2
CDR3 protein: CASSWERLAGVLELFF
CDR3 DNA: TGTGCCAGCAGCTGGGAAAGACTAGCGGGAGTCCTGGAGCTGTTTTTT

V gene: TRBV9
clone size: few
J gene: TRBJ2-2
D gene: -
CDR3 protein: CASSEDSYTGELFF
CDR3 DNA: TGTGCCAGCAGCGAGGACTCCTACACCGGGGAGCTGTTTTTT

V gene: TRBV11-2
clone size: many
J gene: TRBJ2-7
D gene: TRBD2
CDR3 protein: CASSGTSGVYEQYF
CDR3 DNA: TGTGCCAGCAGCGGGACTAGCGGTGTATACGAGCAGTACTTC

V gene: TRBV28
clone size: many
J gene: TRBJ2-7
D gene: -
CDR3 protein: CASSFGHDYEQYF
CDR3 DNA: TGTGCCAGCAGTTTTGGACACGACTACGAGCAGTACTTC

V gene: TRBV12-3/TRBV12-4
clone size: -
J gene: TRBJ2-2
D gene: -
CDR3 protein: CASRILPAGAAGELFF
CDR3 DNA: TGTGCCAGCAGAATACTCCCTGCAGGGGCCGCCGGGGAGCTGTTTTTT

V gene: TRBV27
clone size: many
J gene: TRBJ1-6
D gene: TRBD1
CDR3 protein: CASSLRSKGQGWTPLHF
CDR3 DNA: TGTGCCAGCAGTTTAAGGTCCAAGGGACAGGGGTGGACACCCCTCCACTTT

V gene: TRBV19
clone size: few
J gene: TRBJ2-3
D gene: -
CDR3 protein: CASSMFTGTVRTDTQYF
CDR3 DNA: TGTGCCAGTAGTATGTTTACCGGGACCGTTCGCACAGATACGCAGTATTTT

V gene: TRBV6-4
clone size: few
J gene: TRBJ2-2
D gene: TRBD2
CDR3 protein: CASSDSERGNTGELFF
CDR3 DNA: TGTGCCAGCAGTGACTCTGAGCGGGGAAACACCGGGGAGCTGTTTTTT

V gene: TRBV20-1
clone size: many
J gene: TRBJ2-1
D gene: TRBD2
CDR3 protein: CSARPGGNEQFF
CDR3 DNA: TGCAGTGCTAGGCCGGGAGGCAATGAGCAGTTCTTC

V gene: TRBV20-1
clone size: many
J gene: TRBJ1-1
D gene: TRBD1
CDR3 protein: CSARDPGGTTEAFF
CDR3 DNA: TGCAGTGCTAGAGATCCAGGGGGGACCACTGAAGCTTTCTTT

V gene: TRBV28
clone size: once
J gene: TRBJ2-1
D gene: TRBD1
CDR3 protein: CASRTQGAPYEQFF
CDR3 DNA: TGTGCCAGCAGGACACAGGGGGCCCCCTACGAGCAGTTCTTC

V gene: TRBV30
clone size: -
J gene: TRBJ1-1
D gene: -
CDR3 protein: CAWSVRRLDAFF
CDR3 DNA: TGTGCCTGGAGTGTACGGCGGCTTGATGCTTTCTTT

V gene: TRBV19
clone size: few
J gene: TRBJ2-3
D gene: TRBD2
CDR3 protein: CASSIVLAGGGNTQYF
CDR3 DNA: TGTGCCAGTAGTATAGTACTAGCGGGAGGAGGAAATACGCAGTATTTT

V gene: TRBV27
clone size: -
J gene: TRBJ2-3
D gene: -
CDR3 protein: CASAVPGTAGGDTQYF
CDR3 DNA: TGTGCCAGCGCTGTCCCCGGGACAGCGGGTGGGGATACGCAGTATTTT

V gene: TRBV28
clone size: few
J gene: TRBJ2-5
D gene: TRBD2
CDR3 protein: CASSLFPRLAGGETQYF
CDR3 DNA: TGTGCCAGCAGTTTATTTCCCCGACTAGCGGGAGGCGAGACCCAGTACTTC

V gene: TRBV5-6
clone size: many
J gene: TRBJ2-3
D gene: -
CDR3 protein: CASSSLSLKLTDTQYF
CDR3 DNA: TGTGCCAGCAGCTCCTTATCTCTTAAACTCACAGATACGCAGTATTTT

V gene: TRBV15
clone size: -
J gene: TRBJ2-3
D gene: -
CDR3 protein: CATSRDRRMPRSTDTQYF
CDR3 DNA: TGTGCCACCAGCAGAGATCGTCGTATGCCGCGTAGCACAGATACGCAGTATTTT

V gene: TRBV20-1
clone size: -
J gene: TRBJ2-7
D gene: TRBD2
CDR3 protein: CSASLAGVEEQYF
CDR3 DNA: TGCAGTGCATCGCTAGCGGGAGTAGAAGAGCAGTACTTC

V gene: TRBV4-3
clone size: many
J gene: TRBJ2-3
D gene: -
CDR3 protein: CASSQDRSPTDTQYF
CDR3 DNA: TGCGCCAGCAGCCAAGATCGGTCCCCCACAGATACGCAGTATTTT

V gene: TRBV27
clone size: many
J gene: TRBJ1-5
D gene: TRBD1
CDR3 protein: CASTGESNQPQHF
CDR3 DNA: TGTGCCAGTACAGGGGAGAGCAATCAGCCCCAGCATTTT

V gene: TRBV4-1
clone size: -
J gene: TRBJ1-6
D gene: -
CDR3 protein: CASSQVGDSPLHF
CDR3 DNA: TGCGCCAGCAGCCAGGTCGGGGATTCACCCCTCCACTTT

V gene: TRBV18
clone size: many
J gene: TRBJ2-3
D gene: TRBD2
CDR3 protein: CASSTTSGGTDTQYF
CDR3 DNA: TGTGCCAGCTCAACGACTAGCGGGGGCACAGATACGCAGTATTTT

V gene: TRBV6-1
clone size: -
J gene: TRBJ2-1
D gene: TRBD2
CDR3 protein: CASRSLAGGDNEQFF
CDR3 DNA: TGTGCCAGCAGGTCCTTAGCGGGAGGGGACAATGAGCAGTTCTTC

V gene: TRBV7-3
clone size: few
J gene: TRBJ2-7
D gene: -
CDR3 protein: CASSLNPLSHEQYF
CDR3 DNA: TGTGCCAGCAGCTTAAATCCCCTTTCCCACGAGCAGTACTTC

V gene: TRBV5-5
clone size: -
J gene: TRBJ2-5
D gene: TRBD2
CDR3 protein: CASSLGMTSGRWETQYF
CDR3 DNA: TGTGCCAGCAGCTTGGGAATGACTAGCGGGAGGTGGGAGACCCAGTACTTC

V gene: TRBV6-1
clone size: many
J gene: TRBJ2-7
D gene: -
CDR3 protein: CASRVGSGDEQYF
CDR3 DNA: TGTGCCAGCAGGGTGGGCTCCGGTGACGAGCAGTACTTC

V gene: TRBV20-1
clone size: many
J gene: TRBJ1-5
D gene: TRBD1
CDR3 protein: CSARPGGEGNQPQHF
CDR3 DNA: TGCAGTGCTAGACCAGGGGGCGAAGGCAATCAGCCCCAGCATTTT

V gene: TRBV20-1
clone size: many
J gene: TRBJ2-7
D gene: TRBD2
CDR3 protein: CSARDGAGSGSEQYF
CDR3 DNA: TGCAGTGCTAGAGATGGGGCGGGTAGCGGGAGCGAGCAGTACTTC

V gene: TRBV5-4
clone size: many
J gene: TRBJ2-3
D gene: TRBD1
CDR3 protein: CASSSGQPADTQYF
CDR3 DNA: TGTGCCAGCAGCTCGGGACAGCCTGCGGATACGCAGTATTTT

V gene: TRBV18
clone size: -
J gene: TRBJ2-1
D gene: -
CDR3 protein: CASKTESAFF
CDR3 DNA: TGTGCCAGTAAGACCGAATCCGCGTTCTTC

V gene: TRBV18
clone size: many
J gene: TRBJ1-1
D gene: TRBD1
CDR3 protein: CASSPGTELEAFF
CDR3 DNA: TGTGCCAGCTCACCAGGGACAGAGCTTGAAGCTTTCTTT

V gene: TRBV6-1
clone size: many
J gene: TRBJ2-7
D gene: TRBD2
CDR3 protein: CASIWAGGNIDEQYF
CDR3 DNA: TGTGCCAGCATATGGGCGGGAGGTAACATCGACGAGCAGTACTTC

V gene: TRBV14
clone size: -
J gene: TRBJ2-7
D gene: -
CDR3 protein: CASSQSGDGHYEQCF
CDR3 DNA: TGTGCCAGCAGCCAAAGTGGGGACGGACACTACGAGCAGTGCTTC

V gene: TRBV5-1
clone size: many
J gene: TRBJ1-1
D gene: -
CDR3 protein: CASSLITNTEAFF
CDR3 DNA: TGCGCCAGCAGCTTGATAACGAACACTGAAGCTTTCTTT

V gene: TRBV20-1
clone size: few
J gene: TRBJ2-7
D gene: -
CDR3 protein: CSARVIGTDAYEQYF
CDR3 DNA: TGCAGTGCTAGAGTAATTGGGACGGACGCCTACGAGCAGTACTTC

V gene: TRBV6-1
clone size: few
J gene: TRBJ1-1
D gene: -
CDR3 protein: CASRDRQTEAFF
CDR3 DNA: TGTGCCAGCAGAGATAGACAAACTGAAGCTTTCTTT